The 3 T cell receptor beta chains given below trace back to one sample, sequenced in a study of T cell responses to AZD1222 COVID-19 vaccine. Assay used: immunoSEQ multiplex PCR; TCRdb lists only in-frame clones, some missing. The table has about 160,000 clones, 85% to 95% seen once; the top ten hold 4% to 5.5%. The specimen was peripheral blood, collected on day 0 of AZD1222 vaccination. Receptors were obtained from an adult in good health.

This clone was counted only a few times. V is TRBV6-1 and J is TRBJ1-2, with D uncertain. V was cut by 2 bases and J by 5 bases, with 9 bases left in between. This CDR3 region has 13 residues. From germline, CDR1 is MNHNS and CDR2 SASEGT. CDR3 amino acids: CASSERDMYGYTF. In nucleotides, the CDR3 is TGTGCCAGCAGTGAACGAGACATGTATGGCTACACCTTC.

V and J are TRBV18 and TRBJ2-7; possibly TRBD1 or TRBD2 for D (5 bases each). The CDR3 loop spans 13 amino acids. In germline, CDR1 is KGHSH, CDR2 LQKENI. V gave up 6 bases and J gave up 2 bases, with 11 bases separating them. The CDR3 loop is CASSLGTTYEQYF. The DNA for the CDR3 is TGTGCCAGCTCGCTGGGGACCACCTACGAGCAGTACTTC. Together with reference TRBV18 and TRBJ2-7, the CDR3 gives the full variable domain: NAGVMQNPRHLVRRRGQEARLRCSPMKGHSHVYWYRQLPEEGLKFMVYLQKENIIDESGMPKERFSAEFPKEGPSILRIQQVVRGDSAAYFCASSLGTTYEQYFGPGTRLTVT.

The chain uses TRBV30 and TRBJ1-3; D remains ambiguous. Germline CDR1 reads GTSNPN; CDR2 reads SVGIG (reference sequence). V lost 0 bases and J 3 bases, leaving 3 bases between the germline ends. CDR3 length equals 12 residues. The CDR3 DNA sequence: TGTGCCTGGAGTGTAGTTGGAAACACCATATATTTT. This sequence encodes CAWSVVGNTIYF.